The clone carrying this T cell receptor beta chain appeared once. This record comes from a study of blood T cell repertoires in COVID-19. Study summary: Both acute and convalescent COVID-19 samples were obtained from the United States, Italy and Spain. From T cells, B-cell-depleted T cells, or PBMCs came the material, which was cDNA or gDNA.

Patients of the Seattle cohort, enrolled during active infection, were followed longitudinally. Only in-frame clones appear in the TCRdb table, and some are missing; sequencing was by immunoSEQ multiplex PCR. The sample consists of about 370,000 clones, 89% of them appearing once. V lost 4 bases, J lost 4 bases, and 6 bases stayed unmatched. The CDR3 covers 15 residues. Germline lookup yields CDR1 SNHLY and CDR2 FYNNEI. The TCR comes from a woman aged 30 to 39 with COVID-19, enrolled during active disease. Specimen: peripheral blood. V is TRBV2 and J is TRBJ1-1, with TRBD1 matching 10 bases. This chain's CDR3 is CASSAGQGRLTEAFF. For the CDR3, the DNA is TGTGCCAGCAGTGCGGGACAGGGGCGTCTCACTGAAGCTTTCTTT.